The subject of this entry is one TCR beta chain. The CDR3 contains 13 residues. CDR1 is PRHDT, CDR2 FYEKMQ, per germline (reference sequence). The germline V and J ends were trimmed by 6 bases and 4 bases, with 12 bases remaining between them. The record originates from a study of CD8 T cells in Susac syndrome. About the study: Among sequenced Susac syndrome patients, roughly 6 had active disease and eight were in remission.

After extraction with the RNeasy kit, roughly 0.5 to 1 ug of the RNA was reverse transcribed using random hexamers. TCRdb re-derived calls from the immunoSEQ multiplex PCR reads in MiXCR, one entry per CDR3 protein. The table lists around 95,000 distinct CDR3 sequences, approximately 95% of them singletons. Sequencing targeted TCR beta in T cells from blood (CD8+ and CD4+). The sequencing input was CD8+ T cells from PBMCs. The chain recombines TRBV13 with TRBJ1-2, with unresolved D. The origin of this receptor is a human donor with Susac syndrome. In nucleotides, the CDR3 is TGTGCCAGCAGTCCCCAGAGAAGCTATGGCTACACCTTC. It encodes CASSPQRSYGYTF.